Listed below are T cell receptor beta chains from one sample, sequenced in a study of T cell responses to AZD1222 COVID-19 vaccine. TCRdb's table, derived via immunoSEQ multiplex PCR, lists solely in-frame clones and lacks some. The profile shows approximately 110,000 clones, roughly 90% of them singletons. This material consisted of peripheral blood, taken on day 0 of AZD1222 vaccination. These receptors originate from an adult in good health. Both conserved end residues are part of each CDR3. A D gene is named only where the DNA matches it firmly. Size values are once, few and many counts, or a class for expanded clones, and some rows have none.

V: TRBV10-3
size: -
J: TRBJ1-5
D: TRBD1
CDR3: CAIRTGGNNQPQHF
DNA: TGTGCCATTCGCACAGGGGGCAACAATCAGCCCCAGCATTTT

V: TRBV30
size: -
J: TRBJ2-4
D: -
CDR3: CAWSSENIQYF
DNA: TGTGCCTGGAGTTCCGAAAACATTCAGTACTTC

V: TRBV2
size: -
J: TRBJ1-1
D: -
CDR3: CASSTGRNTEAFF
DNA: TGTGCCAGCAGCACAGGACGGAACACTGAAGCTTTCTTT

V: TRBV6-5
size: once
J: TRBJ1-1
D: TRBD1
CDR3: CASSYPQGLGTTEAFF
DNA: TGTGCCAGCAGTTACCCACAGGGGCTGGGGACCACTGAAGCTTTCTTT

V: TRBV7-2
size: once
J: TRBJ1-1
D: TRBD1
CDR3: CASSLQQGAQTEAFF
DNA: TGTGCCAGCAGCTTACAACAGGGGGCGCAAACTGAAGCTTTCTTT

V: TRBV28
size: -
J: TRBJ2-2
D: -
CDR3: CASRAGVGTGELFF
DNA: TGTGCCAGCAGGGCAGGGGTCGGGACCGGGGAGCTGTTTTTT

V: TRBV7-2
size: -
J: TRBJ2-7
D: TRBD1
CDR3: CASSARGTGNPHEQYF
DNA: TGTGCCAGCAGCGCCCGCGGGACAGGGAATCCCCACGAGCAGTACTTC

V: TRBV5-1
size: few
J: TRBJ1-4
D: -
CDR3: CASSLGQEYGKLFF
DNA: TGCGCCAGCAGCTTGGGACAGGAATATGGAAAACTGTTTTTT

V: TRBV19
size: -
J: TRBJ2-3
D: TRBD1
CDR3: CASSMGQGITDTQYF
DNA: TGTGCCAGTAGTATGGGACAGGGGATCACAGATACGCAGTATTTT

V: TRBV11-3
size: -
J: TRBJ2-3
D: -
CDR3: CASSLTASTDTQYF
DNA: TGTGCCAGCAGCTTAACGGCTAGCACAGATACGCAGTATTTT

V: TRBV29-1
size: -
J: TRBJ2-7
D: -
CDR3: CSVVWDKHPYEQYF
DNA: TGCAGCGTTGTTTGGGACAAACACCCCTACGAGCAGTACTTC

V: TRBV27
size: -
J: TRBJ2-1
D: TRBD1
CDR3: CASSLGAGQGRHNEQFF
DNA: TGTGCCAGCAGTTTAGGCGCCGGACAGGGGAGACACAATGAGCAGTTCTTC

V: TRBV7-8
size: few
J: TRBJ1-2
D: -
CDR3: CASSLSSLEDGYTF
DNA: TGTGCCAGCAGCTTAAGCTCCCTAGAGGATGGCTACACCTTC

V: TRBV3-1/TRBV3-2
size: -
J: TRBJ1-1
D: -
CDR3: CASSQDRDWDTEAFF
DNA: TGTGCCAGCAGCCAAGACCGGGACTGGGACACTGAAGCTTTCTTT

V: TRBV7-2
size: -
J: TRBJ2-5
D: -
CDR3: CASSTGTRAETQYF
DNA: TGTGCCAGCAGCACCGGGACTCGAGCGGAGACCCAGTACTTC

V: TRBV28
size: once
J: TRBJ2-2
D: TRBD2
CDR3: CASRLAGNTGELFF
DNA: TGTGCCAGCAGACTAGCGGGGAACACCGGGGAGCTGTTTTTT